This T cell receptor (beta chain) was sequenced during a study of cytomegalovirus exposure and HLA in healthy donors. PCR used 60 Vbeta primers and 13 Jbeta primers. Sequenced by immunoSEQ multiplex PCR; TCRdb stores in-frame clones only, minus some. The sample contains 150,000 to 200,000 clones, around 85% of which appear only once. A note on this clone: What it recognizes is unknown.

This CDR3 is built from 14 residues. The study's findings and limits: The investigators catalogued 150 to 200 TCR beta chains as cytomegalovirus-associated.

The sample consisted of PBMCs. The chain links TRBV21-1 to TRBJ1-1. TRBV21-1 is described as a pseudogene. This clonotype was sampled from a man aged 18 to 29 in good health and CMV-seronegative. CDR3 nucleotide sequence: TGTGCCAGCAGCAAAGTATGCGGGGGGCCGGAAGCTTTCTTT. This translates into CASSKVCGGPEAFF.